Sequencing of this TCR beta chain was carried out in a study of OX40 agonist ivuxolimab in advanced cancers. Libraries were prepared by immunoSEQ multiplex PCR; TCRdb keeps only in-frame clonotypes and omits some of them. The data hold 100,000 to 110,000 clones, with approximately 90% observed a single time. The input for sequencing was CD4+ or CD8+ T cells sorted from blood, taken in a trial of the OX40 agonist ivuxolimab. This TCR came from an adult with an advanced solid tumor such as melanoma, head and neck, liver or kidney cancer.

For the CDR3, the DNA is TGTGCCAGCAGCTTATCCGGGACTACGAACACCGGGGAGCTGTTTTTT. It yields the protein CASSLSGTTNTGELFF. The rearrangement links TRBV7-2 to TRBJ2-2, with TRBD2 identical over 7 bases. The trim removed 2 bases at V and 0 bases at J, leaving 3 bases unmatched. The length of the CDR3 is 16 residues. Germline CDR1 is SGHTA and CDR2 is FQGNSA.